These 5 T cell receptor beta chains came from one sample sequenced in a study of T cell responses to AZD1222 COVID-19 vaccine. Assay: immunoSEQ multiplex PCR; the TCRdb copy retains only in-frame clones and omits some. The table shows under 100,000 clones, with about 91% occurring only once. Sequenced material: peripheral blood, taken on day 0 of MenACWY control vaccination. The origin of the receptors is an adult in good health.

The chain combines TRBV29-1 with TRBJ1-2, with D unresolved. V lost 4 bases to trimming and J lost 4 bases, with 10 bases between them. The length of the CDR3 is 12 residues. Germline V gives CDR1 SQVTM, CDR2 ANQGSEA. The CDR3 here is CSVGDLGYGYTF. The CDR3 DNA reads TGCAGCGTTGGTGACTTAGGCTATGGCTACACCTTC.

The chain links TRBV6-2 or TRBV6-3 to TRBJ2-5; D tentatively reads TRBD1 or TRBD2 (6 bases each). Per the germline V gene, CDR1 is MNHEY and CDR2 is SVGEGT. V shed 6 bases and J shed 3 bases, with 23 bases lying between them. CDR3 length: 17 residues. CDR3 amino acids: CASSRGTNFGAKETQYF. CDR3 nucleotide sequence: TGTGCCAGCAGCCGCGGGACAAACTTTGGGGCTAAAGAGACCCAGTACTTC.

The rearrangement joins TRBV28 to TRBJ1-1; D gene unclear. The length of the CDR3 is 12 residues. V was shortened by 4 bases and J by 8 bases, with 11 bases between the two germline ends. Germline assignment: CDR1 MDHEN and CDR2 SYDVKM. The CDR3: CASSSAATEAFF. The CDR3 DNA follows: TGTGCCAGCAGTTCCGCTGCCACCGAAGCTTTCTTT.

As to this clone: Other DNA sequences in the sample encode the same CDR3. Here the CDR3 DNA reads TGTGCCAGCTCACCACGGAACACTGAAGCTTTCTTT. This sequence encodes CASSPRNTEAFF. The chain combines TRBV18 with TRBJ1-1; D gene unclear. CDR3 length: 12 residues. V dropped 1 base and J dropped 1 base, with 1 base sitting between them. From germline, CDR1 is KGHSH and CDR2 LQKENI.

The rearrangement uses TRBV29-1 and TRBJ2-3; tentatively, D is TRBD1 (5 bases). The V end was cut by 6 bases, the J end by 4 bases, with 11 bases between. This CDR3 contains 12 residues. Germline V CDR1 and CDR2: SQVTM, ANQGSEA. CDR3 loop: CSVQGVPDTQYF. CDR3 in DNA: TGCAGCGTGCAGGGCGTCCCAGATACGCAGTATTTT.